This TCR beta chain was observed in a study of T cells in Graves' hyperthyroidism and ophthalmopathy. Notes on the study in general: Ophthalmopathy was model-predicted a median 6.5 months pre-onset. Blood also showed most of the thyroid clonotypes that were expanded above 0.001.

Isolation of PBMCs was performed on 8.5 to 10 ml fresh peripheral blood. This clonotype was picked up many times. Its antigen is still unknown. Regions amplified from RNA transcripts were the TCR beta CDR3 regions. First-round RT-PCR of the TCR CDR3 relied on the HTBI primer set. TCRdb used MiXCR to reprocess the multiplex PCR reads, holding one entry per CDR3 protein. This repertoire shows 450,000 to 600,000 distinct CDR3 sequences, just under 20% found once; its top ten account for about 45%. The germline CDR1 and CDR2 sequences are MDHEN and SYDVKM. CDR3 length: 16 amino acids. V dropped 5 bases and J dropped 5; count of bases not matched to a gene: 9.

This clonotype was sampled from a man between 40 and 49 years old with Graves' ophthalmopathy. Sequencing was performed on blood. This chain uses TRBV28 with TRBJ2-5; 12 bases are a match to TRBD2. CDR3 nucleotide sequence: TGTGCCAGCAGTCTAGCGGGAGGGCCTGGTCTGGAGACCCAGTACTTC. This sequence encodes CASSLAGGPGLETQYF.